This paragraph covers one TCR beta chain sequence. Its specificity is unknown. TCRdb recomputed calls from the reads with MiXCR, one row per CDR3 protein. The sample shows about 920,000 distinct CDR3 sequences, approximately 32% of them seen only once. The record originates from a study of T cell repertoires in cytomegalovirus infection. Study overall: Matching HLA type, along with CMV infection, was indicated by public TCR beta signatures. General study results and limits: Summed frequency of public TCR beta families distinguished CMV carriers with the relevant HLA. Ex vivo responses were dominated by HLA-C-restricted CMV-specific TCR beta clonotypes.

V lost 3 bases to trimming and J lost 3 bases, with 17 bases between them. The germline gives CDR1 SEHNR, CDR2 FQNEAQ (reference sequence). The CDR3 runs 16 residues. This specimen consisted of cultured CD8+ T cells from PBMCs, obtained from culture after CMV antigen stimulation. This TCR came from a human donor in good health (CMV status not recorded). Some clones in this sample may be carry-over from other donors' samples. This rearrangement joins TRBV7-9 to TRBJ2-5; D may correspond to TRBD1 or TRBD2 (5 bases each). CDR3: CASSFGALEGKETQYF. Here the CDR3 DNA reads TGTGCCAGCAGCTTCGGGGCTCTCGAGGGGAAAGAGACCCAGTACTTC.